The 9 T cell receptor beta chains presented below share a single source sample, sequenced in a study of cytomegalovirus exposure and HLA in healthy donors. Researchers ran the PCR with 60 Vbeta and 13 Jbeta primers. Measured with immunoSEQ multiplex PCR; TCRdb has only the in-frame clones, and not every one. The sample has approximately 140,000 clones; 70% to 85% are singletons. What was sequenced was PBMCs. The receptors shown here come from a woman aged 45-60 years in good health and CMV-seropositive.

This sequence joins TRBV19 and TRBJ1-1, with 9 bases fitting TRBD1. In germline, CDR1 is LNHDA, CDR2 SQIVND (reference sequence). After removal of 10 bases from V and 5 bases from J, the junction contained 8 bases not matched to a gene. This CDR3 has 13 residues. The chain's CDR3 is CATSGTGKTEAFF. The CDR3 nucleotides read TGTGCCACTTCAGGGACAGGGAAAACTGAAGCTTTCTTT.

The chain uses TRBV28 and TRBJ2-5; D is uncertain. Germline CDR1 and CDR2: MDHEN and SYDVKM. Trimming stripped 2 bases from V and 5 bases from J, with 9 bases between. The CDR3 covers 13 residues. The CDR3 bases are TGTGCCAGCAGTTTAGTCATGCAGGAGACCCAGTACTTC. This encodes CASSLVMQETQYF.

The V gene is TRBV10-3, the J gene TRBJ2-7; 7 nucleotides agree with TRBD1. The V gene's germline CDR1 is ENHRY and CDR2 SYGVKD. J lost 4 bases, V lost 2 bases, and 8 bases had no gene match. This CDR3 spans 15 amino acids. CDR3 DNA sequence: TGTGCCATCAGTGAGGGGGATCCAGGGGGATACGAGCAGTACTTC. It specifies CAISEGDPGGYEQYF.

The CDR3 region is CASRADRGAYEQYF. The CDR3 DNA sequence: TGTGCCAGCAGAGCCGACAGGGGGGCCTACGAGCAGTACTTC. The chain links TRBV6-1 to TRBJ2-7; 9 bases align to TRBD1. V shed 6 bases and J 2 bases; nucleotides not matched to a gene: 5. Germline CDR1 and CDR2: MNHNS and SASEGT. This CDR3 is built from 14 residues.

CDR3 loop: CASSPGGWMNTEAFF. The CDR3 DNA follows: TGTGCCAGCAGCCCAGGGGGTTGGATGAACACTGAAGCTTTCTTT. The chain recombines TRBV14 with TRBJ1-1; 7 bases agree with TRBD1. CDR3 length: 15 residues. CDR1 is SGHDN and CDR2 is FVKESK in the germline V gene. The V and J ends lost 4 bases and 0 bases, in that order; junction bases with no gene match: 5.

Only one count was recorded for this clone. The chain is built from TRBV5-4 and TRBJ1-1; possible D gene TRBD1, 6 bases. This CDR3 has 14 amino acids. Germline-derived CDR1 and CDR2 are SGHNT and YYREEE (reference sequence). V lost 5 bases to trimming and J lost 2 bases, with 13 bases between them. The CDR3 loop is CASRPGVTNTEAFF. The CDR3 DNA sequence: TGTGCCAGCAGGCCAGGGGTGACAAACACTGAAGCTTTCTTT.

The rearrangement joins TRBV7-2 to TRBJ1-2; 11 bases map to TRBD1. Per the germline V gene, CDR1 is SGHTA and CDR2 is FQGNSA. The length of the CDR3 is 15 residues. V dropped 4 bases and J dropped 2; count of bases not matched to a gene: 3. The CDR3 is CASSYGQGANYGYTF. DNA for the CDR3: TGTGCCAGCAGCTACGGACAGGGGGCGAACTATGGCTACACCTTC.

V gene TRBV6-1 combines with J gene TRBJ1-1, with D possibly being TRBD1 (5 bases). V was clipped by 5 bases and J by 4 bases, with 14 bases between them. The CDR3 has 14 residues. Germline CDR1 is MNHNS and CDR2 is SASEGT. The CDR3 bases are TGTGCCAGCAGTCAGGGTAGAAGGACCACTGAAGCTTTCTTT. This codes for CASSQGRRTTEAFF.

This clone occurred a few times. This chain connects TRBV7-3 to TRBJ2-1, with TRBD2 matching 9 bases. Losses at the gene ends were 2 bases for V and 7 bases for J; bases not matched to a gene: 6. CDR3 length: 15 amino acids. CDR1 SGHTA and CDR2 FQGTGA come from the germline V gene. DNA for the CDR3: TGTGCCAGCAGCTTAGCGGGGGGGTTCGGGAATGAGCAGTTCTTC. It encodes CASSLAGGFGNEQFF.